The T cell receptor beta chain described here comes from a study of OX40 agonist ivuxolimab in advanced cancers. Findings of the study overall: Average numbers of expanded clones were greater in CD8+ T cells than in CD4+.

Concerning this clone itself: The antigen is not known.

Here immunoSEQ multiplex PCR was the method, and the copy in TCRdb shows in-frame clones only, minus some. The profile shows 15,000 to 20,000 clones, about 70% of them singletons. Germline V gives CDR1 LNHDA, CDR2 SQIVND (reference sequence). The CDR3 extends over 12 amino acids. The germline V and J ends were trimmed by 5 bases and 10 bases, with 12 bases remaining between them. The sequence came from an adult with an advanced solid tumor such as melanoma, head and neck, liver or kidney cancer. The input for sequencing was CD4+ or CD8+ T cells sorted from blood, taken in a trial of the OX40 agonist ivuxolimab. This chain joins TRBV19 and TRBJ2-1; possibly TRBD2 for D (5 bases). In DNA form, the CDR3 reads TGTGCCAGTAGTGCCCGCCCGGGGGAGCAGTTCTTC. The encoded protein is CASSARPGEQFF.